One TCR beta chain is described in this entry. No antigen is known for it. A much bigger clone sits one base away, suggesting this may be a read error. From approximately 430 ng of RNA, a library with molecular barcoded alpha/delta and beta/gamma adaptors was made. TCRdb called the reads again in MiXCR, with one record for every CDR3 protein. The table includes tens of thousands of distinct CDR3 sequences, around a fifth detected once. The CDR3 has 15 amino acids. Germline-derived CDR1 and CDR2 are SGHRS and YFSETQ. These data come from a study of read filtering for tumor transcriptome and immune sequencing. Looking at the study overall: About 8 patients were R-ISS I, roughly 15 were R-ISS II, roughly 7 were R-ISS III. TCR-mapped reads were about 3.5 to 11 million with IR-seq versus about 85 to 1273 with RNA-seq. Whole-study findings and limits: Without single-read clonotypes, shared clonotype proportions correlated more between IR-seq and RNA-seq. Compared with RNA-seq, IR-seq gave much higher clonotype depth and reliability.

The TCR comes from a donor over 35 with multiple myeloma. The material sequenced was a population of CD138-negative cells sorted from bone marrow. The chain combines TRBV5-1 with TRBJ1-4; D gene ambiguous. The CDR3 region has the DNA TGCGCCAGCAGCTTGGCCGTTACCCCTGCGGAAAGACTGTTTTTT. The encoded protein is CASSLAVTPAERLFF.